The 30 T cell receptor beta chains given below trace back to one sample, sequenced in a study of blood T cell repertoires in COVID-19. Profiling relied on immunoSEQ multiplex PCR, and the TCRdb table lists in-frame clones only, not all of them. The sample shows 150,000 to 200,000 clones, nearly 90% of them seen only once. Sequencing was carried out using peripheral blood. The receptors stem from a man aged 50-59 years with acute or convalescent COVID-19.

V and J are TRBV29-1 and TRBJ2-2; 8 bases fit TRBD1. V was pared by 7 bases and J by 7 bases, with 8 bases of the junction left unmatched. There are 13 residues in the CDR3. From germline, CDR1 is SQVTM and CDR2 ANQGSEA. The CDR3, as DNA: TGCAGCGGATCCAGGGGGCTGGGCGGGGAGCTGTTTTTT. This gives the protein CSGSRGLGGELFF.

The CDR3 DNA sequence: TGCGCCAGCAGCTTGAACACGGGGGATGAAAAACTGTTTTTT. Its protein product is CASSLNTGDEKLFF. This rearrangement joins TRBV5-1 to TRBJ1-4; perhaps TRBD1 as D (5 bases). V lost 1 base and J 6 bases, leaving 10 bases between the germline ends. The CDR3 is 14 residues long. Germline V gene data show CDR1 as SGHRS and CDR2 as YFSETQ.

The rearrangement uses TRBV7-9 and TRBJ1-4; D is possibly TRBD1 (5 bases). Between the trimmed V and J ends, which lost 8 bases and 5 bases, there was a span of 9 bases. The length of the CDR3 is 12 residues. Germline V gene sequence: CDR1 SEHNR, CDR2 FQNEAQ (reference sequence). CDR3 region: CASGGANEKLFF. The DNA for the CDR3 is TGTGCCAGCGGAGGGGCGAATGAAAAACTGTTTTTT.

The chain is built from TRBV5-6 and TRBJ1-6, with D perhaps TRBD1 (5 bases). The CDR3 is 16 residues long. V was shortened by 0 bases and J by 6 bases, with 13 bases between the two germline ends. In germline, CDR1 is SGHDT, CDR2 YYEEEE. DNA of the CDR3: TGTGCCAGCAGCTTGGTGGGGGGGGACGGTAATTCACCCCTCCACTTT. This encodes CASSLVGGDGNSPLHF.

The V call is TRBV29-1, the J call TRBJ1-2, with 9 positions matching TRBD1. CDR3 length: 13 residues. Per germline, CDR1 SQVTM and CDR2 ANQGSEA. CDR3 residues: CSAKRQGVHGYTF. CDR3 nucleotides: TGCAGTGCTAAAAGACAGGGGGTCCATGGCTACACCTTC.

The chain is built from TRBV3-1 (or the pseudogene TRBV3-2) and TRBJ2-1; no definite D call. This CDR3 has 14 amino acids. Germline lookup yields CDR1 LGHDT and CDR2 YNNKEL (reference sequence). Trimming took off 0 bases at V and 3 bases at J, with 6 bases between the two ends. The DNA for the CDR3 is TGTGCCAGCAGCCAAGATCAGGACTACAATGAGCAGTTCTTC. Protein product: CASSQDQDYNEQFF.

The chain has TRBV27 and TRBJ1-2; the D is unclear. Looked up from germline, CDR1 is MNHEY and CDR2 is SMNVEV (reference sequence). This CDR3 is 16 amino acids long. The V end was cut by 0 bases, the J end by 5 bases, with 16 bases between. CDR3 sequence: CASSLSVDYTRYGYTF. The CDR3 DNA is TGTGCCAGCAGTTTATCTGTTGACTACACGCGGTATGGCTACACCTTC.

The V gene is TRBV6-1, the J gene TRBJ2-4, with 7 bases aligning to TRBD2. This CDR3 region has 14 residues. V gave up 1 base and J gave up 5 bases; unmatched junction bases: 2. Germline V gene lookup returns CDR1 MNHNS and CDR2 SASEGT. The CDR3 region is CASSEGGGENIQYF. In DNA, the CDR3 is TGTGCCAGCAGTGAAGGTGGGGGGGAAAACATTCAGTACTTC.

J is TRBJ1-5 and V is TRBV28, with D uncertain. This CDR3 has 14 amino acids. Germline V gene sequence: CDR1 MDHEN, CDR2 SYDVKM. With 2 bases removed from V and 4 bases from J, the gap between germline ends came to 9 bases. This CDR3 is CASSLGLLNQPQHF. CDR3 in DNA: TGTGCCAGCAGTTTAGGGCTTTTAAATCAGCCCCAGCATTTT.

This CDR3 is CASNGGPNEKLFF. The CDR3 region has the DNA TGTGCCTCAAACGGAGGACCTAATGAAAAACTGTTTTTT. The gene calls are TRBV5-4 and TRBJ1-4; D unresolved. Trimming removed 10 bases at V and 3 bases at J, with 13 bases between. Looked up from germline, CDR1 is SGHNT and CDR2 is YYREEE (reference sequence). The CDR3 length is 13 residues.

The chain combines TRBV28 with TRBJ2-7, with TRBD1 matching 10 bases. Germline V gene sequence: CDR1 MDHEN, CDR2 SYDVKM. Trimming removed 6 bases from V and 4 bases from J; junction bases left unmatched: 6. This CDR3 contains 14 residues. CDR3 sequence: CASRAGTGDYEQYF. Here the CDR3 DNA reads TGTGCCAGCAGGGCCGGGACAGGGGATTACGAGCAGTACTTC.

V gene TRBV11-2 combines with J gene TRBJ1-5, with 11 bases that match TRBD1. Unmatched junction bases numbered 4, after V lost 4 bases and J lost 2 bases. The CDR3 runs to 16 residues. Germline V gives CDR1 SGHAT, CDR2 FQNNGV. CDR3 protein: CASSSGQGGGNQPQHF. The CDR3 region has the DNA TGTGCCAGCAGCTCGGGACAGGGGGGTGGCAATCAGCCCCAGCATTTT.

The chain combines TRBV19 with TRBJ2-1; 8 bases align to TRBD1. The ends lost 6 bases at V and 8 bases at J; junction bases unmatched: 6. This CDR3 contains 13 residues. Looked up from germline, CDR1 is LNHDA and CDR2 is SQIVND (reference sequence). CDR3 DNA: TGTGCCAGTAGGACAGGGGCTGGTCATGAGCAGTTCTTC. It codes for CASRTGAGHEQFF.

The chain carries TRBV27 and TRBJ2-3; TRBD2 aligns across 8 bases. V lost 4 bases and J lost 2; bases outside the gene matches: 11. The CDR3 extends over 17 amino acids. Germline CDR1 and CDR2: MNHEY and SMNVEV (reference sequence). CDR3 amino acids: CASSSVLAGLDTDTQYF. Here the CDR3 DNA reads TGTGCCAGCAGTTCCGTTTTAGCGGGGTTAGACACAGATACGCAGTATTTT.

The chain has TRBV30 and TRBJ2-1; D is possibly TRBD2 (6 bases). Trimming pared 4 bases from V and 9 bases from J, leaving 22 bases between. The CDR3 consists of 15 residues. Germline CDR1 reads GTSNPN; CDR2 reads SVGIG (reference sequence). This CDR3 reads CAWTPGSGAPGEQFF. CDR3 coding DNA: TGTGCCTGGACCCCGGGTTCGGGAGCTCCAGGTGAGCAGTTCTTC.

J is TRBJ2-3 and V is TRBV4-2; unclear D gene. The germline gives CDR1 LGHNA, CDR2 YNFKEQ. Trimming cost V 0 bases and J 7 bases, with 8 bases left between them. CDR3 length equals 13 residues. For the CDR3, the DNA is TGTGCCAGCAGCCAAGATTTAGCCAATACGCAGTATTTT. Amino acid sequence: CASSQDLANTQYF.

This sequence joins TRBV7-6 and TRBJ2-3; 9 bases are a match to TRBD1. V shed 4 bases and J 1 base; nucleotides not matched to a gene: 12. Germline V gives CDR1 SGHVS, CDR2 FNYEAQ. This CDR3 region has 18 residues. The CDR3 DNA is TGTGCCAGCAGCTCCCAATCCGGGACAGGGCTACGCACAGATACGCAGTATTTT. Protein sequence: CASSSQSGTGLRTDTQYF. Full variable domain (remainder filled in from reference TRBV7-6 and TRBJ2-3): GAGVSQSPRYKVTKRGQDVALRCDPISGHVSLYWYRQALGQGPEFLTYFNYEAQQDKSGLPNDRFSAERPEGSISTLTIQRTEQRDSAMYRCASSSQSGTGLRTDTQYFGPGTRLTVL.

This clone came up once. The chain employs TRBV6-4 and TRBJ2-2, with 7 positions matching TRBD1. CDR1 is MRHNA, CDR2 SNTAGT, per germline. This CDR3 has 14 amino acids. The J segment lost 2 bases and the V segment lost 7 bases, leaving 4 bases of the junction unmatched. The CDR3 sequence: CASKGQENTGELFF. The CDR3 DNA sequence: TGTGCCAGCAAAGGACAGGAAAACACCGGGGAGCTGTTTTTT.

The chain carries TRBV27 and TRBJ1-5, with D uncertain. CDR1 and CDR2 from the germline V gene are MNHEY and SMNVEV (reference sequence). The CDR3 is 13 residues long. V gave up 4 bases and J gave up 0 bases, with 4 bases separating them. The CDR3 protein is CASSSDSNQPQHF. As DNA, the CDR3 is TGTGCCAGCAGTTCAGATAGCAATCAGCCCCAGCATTTT.

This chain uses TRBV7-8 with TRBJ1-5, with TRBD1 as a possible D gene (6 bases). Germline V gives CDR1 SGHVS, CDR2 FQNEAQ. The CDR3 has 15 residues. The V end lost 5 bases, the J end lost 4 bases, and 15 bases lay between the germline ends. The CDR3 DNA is TGTGCCAGCAGCCCCCAAACAGGGCCAAATCAGCCCCAGCATTTT. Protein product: CASSPQTGPNQPQHF. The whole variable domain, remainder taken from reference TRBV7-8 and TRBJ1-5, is GAGVSQSPRYKVAKRGQDVALRCDPISGHVSLFWYQQALGQGPEFLTYFQNEAQLDKSGLPSDRFFAERPEGSVSTLKIQRTQQEDSAVYLCASSPQTGPNQPQHFGDGTRLSIL.

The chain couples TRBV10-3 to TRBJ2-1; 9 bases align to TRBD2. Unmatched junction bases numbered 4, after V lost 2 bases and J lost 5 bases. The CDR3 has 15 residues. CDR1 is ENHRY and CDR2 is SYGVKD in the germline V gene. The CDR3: CAISEGLAGNNEQFF. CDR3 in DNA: TGTGCCATCAGTGAGGGGCTAGCGGGAAACAATGAGCAGTTCTTC.

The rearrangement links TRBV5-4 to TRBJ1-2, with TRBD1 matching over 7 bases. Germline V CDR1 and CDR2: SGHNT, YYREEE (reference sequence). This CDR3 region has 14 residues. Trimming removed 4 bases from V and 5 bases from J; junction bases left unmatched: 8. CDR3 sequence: CASSPGQRLYGYTF. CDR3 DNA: TGTGCCAGCAGCCCGGGACAGAGGTTATATGGCTACACCTTC.

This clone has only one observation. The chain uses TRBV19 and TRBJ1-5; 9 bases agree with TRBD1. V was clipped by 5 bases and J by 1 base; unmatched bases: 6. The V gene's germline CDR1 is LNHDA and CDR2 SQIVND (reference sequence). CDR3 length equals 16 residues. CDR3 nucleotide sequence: TGTGCCAGTAGTCCCACGACAGGGGGGAGCAATCAGCCCCAGCATTTT. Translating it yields CASSPTTGGSNQPQHF.

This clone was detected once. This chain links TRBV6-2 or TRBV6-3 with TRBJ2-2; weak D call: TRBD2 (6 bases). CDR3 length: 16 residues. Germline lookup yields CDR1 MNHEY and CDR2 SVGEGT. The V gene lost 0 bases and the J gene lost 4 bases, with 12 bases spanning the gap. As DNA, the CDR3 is TGTGCCAGCAGTTACTCGCTTGGGGGGAGCACCGGGGAGCTGTTTTTT. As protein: CASSYSLGGSTGELFF.

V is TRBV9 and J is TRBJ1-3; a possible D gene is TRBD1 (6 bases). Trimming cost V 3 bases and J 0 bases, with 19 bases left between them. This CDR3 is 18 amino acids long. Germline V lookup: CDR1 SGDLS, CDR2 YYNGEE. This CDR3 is CASSASPGTRFSGNTIYF. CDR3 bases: TGTGCCAGCAGCGCAAGTCCCGGGACACGATTCTCTGGAAACACCATATATTTT.

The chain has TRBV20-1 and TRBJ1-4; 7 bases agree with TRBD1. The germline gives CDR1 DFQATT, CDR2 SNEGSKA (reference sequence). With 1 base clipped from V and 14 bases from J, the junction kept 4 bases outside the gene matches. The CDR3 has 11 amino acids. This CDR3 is CSARGQGSLFF. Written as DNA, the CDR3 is TGCAGTGCTAGAGGACAGGGCAGCCTGTTTTTT.

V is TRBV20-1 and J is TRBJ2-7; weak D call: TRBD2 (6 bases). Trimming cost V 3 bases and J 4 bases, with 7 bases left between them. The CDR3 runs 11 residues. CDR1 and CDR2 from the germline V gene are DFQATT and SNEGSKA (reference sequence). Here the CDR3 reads CSARTRYEQYF. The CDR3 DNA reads TGCAGTGCTAGGACTAGGTACGAGCAGTACTTC.

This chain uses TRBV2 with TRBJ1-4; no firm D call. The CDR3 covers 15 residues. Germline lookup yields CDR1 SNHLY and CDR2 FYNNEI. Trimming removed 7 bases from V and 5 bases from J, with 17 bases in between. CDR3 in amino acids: CASIKVGVVNEKLFF. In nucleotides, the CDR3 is TGTGCCAGCATCAAAGTCGGGGTAGTGAATGAAAAACTGTTTTTT.

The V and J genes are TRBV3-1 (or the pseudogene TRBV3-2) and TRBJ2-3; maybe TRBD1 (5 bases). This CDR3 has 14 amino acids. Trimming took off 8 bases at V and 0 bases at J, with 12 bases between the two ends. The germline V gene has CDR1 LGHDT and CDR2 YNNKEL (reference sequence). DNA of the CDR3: TGTGCCAGCGGGGCCCTACTTAGCACAGATACGCAGTATTTT. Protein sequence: CASGALLSTDTQYF.

CDR3 coding DNA: TGTGCCAGTACCTCGACCAGGGGGCCTCAGCCCCAGCATTTT. Its translation: CASTSTRGPQPQHF. The chain employs TRBV19 and TRBJ1-5; 8 nucleotides line up with TRBD1. The CDR3 contains 14 residues. CDR1 is LNHDA, CDR2 SQIVND, per germline (reference sequence). The ends lost 7 bases at V and 6 bases at J; junction bases unmatched: 8.